This T cell receptor (beta chain) was sequenced during a study of cytotoxic CD8 clonotypes in ibrutinib-treated CLL. This clone was found once. Using immunoSEQ multiplex PCR, the repertoire was profiled, and TCRdb retains in-frame clones only, with some absent. The sample holds some 170,000 clones, over 75% seen once. Here the sequenced sample was PBMCs, taken at disease progression, from a patient treated with ibrutinib. This receptor was obtained from a human donor with chronic lymphocytic leukemia.

For the CDR3, the DNA is TGTGCCACCAGCGCAAGAGGTCGACGCGTCGGGGAAAAACTGTTTTTT. It codes for CATSARGRRVGEKLFF. V is TRBV15 and J is TRBJ1-4; D remains ambiguous. The germline gives CDR1 LNHNV, CDR2 YYDKDF (reference sequence). Trimming pared 5 bases from V and 8 bases from J, leaving 21 bases between. This CDR3 spans 16 amino acids.